This TCR beta chain appears in the sequencing data of a study of regulatory T cells in long-lasting Graves disease. Documented time point: newly diagnosed GD, antithyroid drugs for less than 3 months. Extracted PBMC RNA gave rise to the TCR library. This clonotype was found a few times. Its specificity is unknown. The germline V gene has CDR1 KGHSH and CDR2 LQKENI. This CDR3 is built from 18 residues. V shed 3 bases and J 2 bases; nucleotides not matched to a gene: 13. General study points: Few sampled subjects may have lowered accuracy. Relative to newly diagnosed Graves' patients, persistent ones had lower TCR diversity.

In building TCR beta libraries, iRepertoire HTBI primers were used together with Arm-PCR of CDR3 regions. TCRdb analysed the multiplex PCR reads with MiXCR anew, one entry per CDR3 protein. The profile shows about 540,000 distinct CDR3 sequences, around an eighth of them singletons. This sample also belongs to another study, concerning T cells in Graves' hyperthyroidism and ophthalmopathy.

This TCR derives from a young man with Graves disease. V gene TRBV18 combines with J gene TRBJ2-3, with 8 bases matching TRBD2. The source was peripheral blood mononuclear cells (PBMCs), collected at new diagnosis, from a patient treated with antithyroid drugs. The CDR3 region has the DNA TGTGCCAGCTCACCCCTACCCCTCCAGCGGGAGCACACAGATACGCAGTATTTT. This codes for CASSPLPLQREHTDTQYF.